This T cell receptor beta chain is drawn from a study of Graves' ophthalmopathy and Graves' hyperthyroidism. Study-wide background: Specimen type is peripheral blood, obtained at initial diagnosis before any treatment.

J gave up 3 bases and V 8 bases, and 10 bases lay outside the gene matches. The CDR3 extends over 14 amino acids. CDR1 MGHDK and CDR2 SYGVNS come from the germline V gene. On this clonotype itself: What it recognizes is unknown.

Beta-chain TCR CDR3 regions were amplified from RNA transcripts. Following a first-round RT-PCR that used HTBI primers, a second-round multiplex PCR was carried out. One entry per CDR3 protein results from TCRdb running MiXCR on the multiplex PCR reads. The profile shows 650,000 to 900,000 distinct CDR3 sequences, approximately 40% of them singletons. Regarding the study as a whole: Most expanded clonotypes in thyroid above 0.001 frequency also showed up in blood. Discriminating ophthalmopathy from stable hyperthyroidism, a 13-signature model attained a sensitivity of about 90% and a specificity of 81.08%.

The rearrangement links TRBV25-1 to TRBJ2-7; 7 bases line up with TRBD1. The sequence was obtained from an adult man with Graves' ophthalmopathy. The specimen sequenced was peripheral blood. CDR3 region: CASVSGGQVYEQYF. DNA of the CDR3: TGTGCCAGCGTGTCGGGCGGACAGGTCTACGAGCAGTACTTC.